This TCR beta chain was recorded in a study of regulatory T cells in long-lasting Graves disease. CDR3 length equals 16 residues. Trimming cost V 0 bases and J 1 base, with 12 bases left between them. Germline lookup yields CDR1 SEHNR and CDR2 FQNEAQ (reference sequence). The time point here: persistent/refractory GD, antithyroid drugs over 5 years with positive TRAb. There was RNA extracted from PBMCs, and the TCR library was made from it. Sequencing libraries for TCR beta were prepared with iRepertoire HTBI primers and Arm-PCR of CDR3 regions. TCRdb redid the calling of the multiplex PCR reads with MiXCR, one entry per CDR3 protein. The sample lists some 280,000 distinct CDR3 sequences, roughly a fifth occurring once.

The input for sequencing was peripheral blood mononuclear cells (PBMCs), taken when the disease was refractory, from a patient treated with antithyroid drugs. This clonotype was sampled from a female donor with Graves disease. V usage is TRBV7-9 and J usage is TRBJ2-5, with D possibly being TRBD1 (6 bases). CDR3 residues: CASSLAGDNPQETQYF. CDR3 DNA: TGTGCCAGCAGCTTAGCAGGGGACAACCCCCAAGAGACCCAGTACTTC.